This T cell receptor (beta chain) was sequenced during a study of identical twins (dated by TCRdb to the mid-2010s). At the level of the whole study: The study deep-sequenced TCR alpha and beta repertoires from monozygotic twins, unrelated adults of various ages and cord blood to test whether fetal clonotypes persist. Replicate twin experiments were performed at different times using different library preparation protocols to rule out contamination.

All donors were healthy Caucasians. The twin cohort consisted of three pairs of female monozygotic twins, all aged roughly 18 to 29 years. Positive isolation kits from Invitrogen were used to isolate CD4+ and CD8+ T cell populations. What the research found in general, with its limitations: Conclusions relied on cross-sectional statistical analysis, since the same donors could not be followed over many years. A weaker excess of twin sharing was found in beta out-of-frame sequences because the signal-to-noise ratio was lowered by fewer shared sequences. Recombination models systematically underestimated out-of-frame TCR alpha sharing in monozygotic twins but agreed with sharing between unrelated individuals. Abundant cord blood beta clonotypes had fewer insertions, young adult naive repertoires showed a similar but weaker trend, and memory repertoires showed no such trend. Invariant T cells such as MAIT and iNKT could partly confound zero-insertion analyses, though diverse VJ usage argued against this for most clonotypes. Compared with coincidental sharing between unrelated individuals, out-of-frame TCR alpha sequences shared between twins had an excess of sequences with low generation probability.

Libraries came from 5' RACE. Sequencing relied on an Illumina HiSeq 2000. Template switching added a universal primer binding site, and the final cDNA carried a unique molecular identifier that allowed TCR cDNA molecules to be counted accurately. First-strand cDNA for TCR alpha and beta chains was synthesized from specific primers in the conserved constant-segment region. To control for contamination, each cDNA library was double barcoded with a SMART-Mk sample barcode plus Illumina barcodes. Two successive PCR steps introduced TruSeq adapter sequences along with Illumina sample barcodes. The TCR alpha and beta cDNA libraries were sequenced on the Illumina HiSeq platform using custom primers. On the authors' methods: MiGEC was used to process raw reads and extract unique molecular identifiers, and MiXCR was used to find CDR3 positions. For each individual, recombination models were inferred using an EM algorithm with the repgenHMM and IGoR tools. Shared clonotypes were analyzed with the tcR package in R, and sharing was normalized by the product of cloneset sizes. To study raw recombination without the effects of thymic and clonal selection, out-of-frame nonproductive sequences were analyzed. TCRdb reanalyzed the raw reads on its own, using fastp at Q25 for trimming and MiXCR for clone calling, and kept in-frame beta chains. Every entry covers one CDR3 protein and lists the most common genes and DNA from its rows. For this entry, the V and J calls and clone size follow TCRdb and not the study's own pipeline. Across this sample there are 500,000 to 650,000 distinct CDR3 sequences, with 20% to 25% seen only once. The ten largest clones represent about 0.5% of the sample.

This clonotype appeared a single time. Its specific antigen is unknown. Base qualities are missing; no much larger clone stands one base away. Taken from cysteine to phenylalanine, the CDR3 has 16 residues. Solely the CDR3 DNA is kept, with 48 bases framed from the first base. CDR1 and CDR2 (LGHNA, YNFKEQ) derive from the germline V gene. The junction shows trimming of 1 base on V and 5 bases on J, and the gene matches do not reach 5 bases of it. Separately, the same data were catalogued under a study of yellow fever vaccine responses in identical twins. The second study also describes: The authors reported that the T cell response to vaccination in identical twins appeared partly convergent and partly personalized. In identical twins, the study followed T cell clones that responded to the vaccine with precision.

The sample was CD4+ T cells sorted from blood. The TCR was taken from a woman aged 18-29 years in good health. The V and J segments used are TRBV4-2 and TRBJ2-5, with TRBD1 identical over 12 junction bases. Read as DNA, the sequence is TGTGCCAGCAGCCAAGCGGGGACAGGGGGCCTCGAGACCCAGTACTTC. Its amino acids are CASSQAGTGGLETQYF.